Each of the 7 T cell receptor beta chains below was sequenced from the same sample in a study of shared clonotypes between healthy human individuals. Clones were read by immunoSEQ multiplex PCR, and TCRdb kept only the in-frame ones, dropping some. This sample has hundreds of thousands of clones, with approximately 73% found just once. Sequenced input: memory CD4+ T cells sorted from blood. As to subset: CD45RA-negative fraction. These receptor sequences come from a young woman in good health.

The CDR3 sequence: CASSLQGATEKLFF. The CDR3 DNA reads TGTGCCAGCAGTTTACAGGGGGCGACTGAAAAACTGTTTTTT. The chain links TRBV27 to TRBJ1-4, with TRBD1 matching over 8 bases. V was clipped by 2 bases and J by 7 bases; unmatched bases: 3. Germline CDR1 reads MNHEY; CDR2 reads SMNVEV (reference sequence). This CDR3 comprises 14 residues.

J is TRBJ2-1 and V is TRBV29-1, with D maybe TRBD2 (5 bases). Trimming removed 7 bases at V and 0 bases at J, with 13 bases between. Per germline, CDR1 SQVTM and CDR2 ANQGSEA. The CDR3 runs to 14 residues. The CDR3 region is CSARRESSYNEQFF. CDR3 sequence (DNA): TGCAGCGCGCGAAGGGAGAGCTCCTACAATGAGCAGTTCTTC.

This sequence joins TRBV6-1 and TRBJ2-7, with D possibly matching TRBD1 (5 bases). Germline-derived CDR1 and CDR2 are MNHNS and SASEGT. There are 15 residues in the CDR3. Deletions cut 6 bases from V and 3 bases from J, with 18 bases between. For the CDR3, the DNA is TGTGCCAGCAGGGGCCCCTGGCAGGGAAGCTACGAGCAGTACTTC. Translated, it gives CASRGPWQGSYEQYF.

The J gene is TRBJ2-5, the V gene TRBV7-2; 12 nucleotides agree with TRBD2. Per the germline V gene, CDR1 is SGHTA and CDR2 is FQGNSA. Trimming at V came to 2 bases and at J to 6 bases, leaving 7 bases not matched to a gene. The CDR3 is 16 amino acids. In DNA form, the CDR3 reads TGTGCCAGCAGCTTATGGGCTAGCGGGAGGGAACAGACCCAGTACTTC. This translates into CASSLWASGREQTQYF.

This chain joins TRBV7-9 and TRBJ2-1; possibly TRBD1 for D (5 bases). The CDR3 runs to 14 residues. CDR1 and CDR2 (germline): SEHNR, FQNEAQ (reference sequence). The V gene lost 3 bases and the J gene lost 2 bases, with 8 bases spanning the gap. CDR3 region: CASSFDRTYNEQFF. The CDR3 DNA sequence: TGTGCCAGCAGCTTTGACAGAACCTACAATGAGCAGTTCTTC.

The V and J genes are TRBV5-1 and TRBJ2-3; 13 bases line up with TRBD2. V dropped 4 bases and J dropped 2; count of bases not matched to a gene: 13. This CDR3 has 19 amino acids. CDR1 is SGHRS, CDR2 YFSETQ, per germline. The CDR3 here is CASSVGLAGVLSPTDTQYF. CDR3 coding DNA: TGCGCCAGCAGCGTAGGACTAGCGGGAGTGCTGTCTCCCACAGATACGCAGTATTTT.

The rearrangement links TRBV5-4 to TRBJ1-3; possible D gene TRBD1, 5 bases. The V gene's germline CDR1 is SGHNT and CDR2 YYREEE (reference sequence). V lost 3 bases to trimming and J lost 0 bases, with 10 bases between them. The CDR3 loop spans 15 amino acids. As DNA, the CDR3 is TGTGCCAGCAGCTCGGCGGGGGGCTCTGGAAACACCATATATTTT. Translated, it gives CASSSAGGSGNTIYF.